The text below deals with one T cell receptor beta chain. The antigen is not known. The data belong to a study of T cell responses to AZD1222 COVID-19 vaccine. Study findings and constraints: Clonal diversity may have been underestimated, and the donors were mostly white British, with more females than males.

This CDR3 is 15 amino acids long. V lost 1 base to trimming and J lost 4 bases; unmatched junction nucleotides: 4. Germline V CDR1 and CDR2: MDHEN, SYDVKM. Repertoires were generated with immunoSEQ multiplex PCR, while TCRdb's copy carries only in-frame clones and drops some. The table shows around 190,000 clones, with roughly 88% occurring only once. The TCR was taken from an adult in good health. This chain joins TRBV28 and TRBJ2-7; the match to TRBD1 covers 10 bases. Material: peripheral blood, obtained on day 0 of AZD1222 vaccination. CDR3 sequence: CASSLSGTGVYEQYF. The CDR3 nucleotides read TGTGCCAGCAGTTTATCGGGGACAGGGGTATACGAGCAGTACTTC. Variable domain in full (rest from reference TRBV28 and TRBJ2-7): DVKVTQSSRYLVKRTGEKVFLECVQDMDHENMFWYRQDPGLGLRLIYFSYDVKMKEKGDIPEGYSVSREKKERFSLILESASTNQTSMYLCASSLSGTGVYEQYFGPGTRLTVT.